The entry below describes one T cell receptor (beta chain). This record comes from a study of blood T cell repertoires in COVID-19. Sequencing was performed with immunoSEQ multiplex PCR; in TCRdb, only in-frame clones are kept and a portion is missing. The data show approximately 86,000 clones, with around four fifths seen just once and 3.4% held by the top ten. The CDR3 has 16 residues. Losses at the gene ends were 5 bases for V and 4 bases for J; bases not matched to a gene: 10. Germline V gene data show CDR1 as LGHDT and CDR2 as YNNKEL (reference sequence). This TCR came from a man aged 50 to 59 with acute or convalescent COVID-19. The chain combines TRBV3-1 (or the pseudogene TRBV3-2) with TRBJ2-3; 9 bases map to TRBD2. Sequenced sample: peripheral blood. The CDR3 sequence: CASSLPSGTEADTQYF. DNA of the CDR3: TGTGCCAGCAGCTTACCTAGCGGGACGGAGGCAGATACGCAGTATTTT.